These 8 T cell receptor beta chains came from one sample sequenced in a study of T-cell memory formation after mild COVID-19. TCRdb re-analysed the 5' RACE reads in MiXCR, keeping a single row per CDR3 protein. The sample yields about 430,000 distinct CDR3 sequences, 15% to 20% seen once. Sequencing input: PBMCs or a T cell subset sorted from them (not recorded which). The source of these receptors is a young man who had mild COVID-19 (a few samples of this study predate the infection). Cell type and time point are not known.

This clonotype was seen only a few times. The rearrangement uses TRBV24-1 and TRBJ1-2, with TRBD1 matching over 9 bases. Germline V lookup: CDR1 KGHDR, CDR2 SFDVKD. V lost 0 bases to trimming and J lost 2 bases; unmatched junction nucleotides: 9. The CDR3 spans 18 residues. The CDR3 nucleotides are TGTGCCACCAGTGATTTGCCTATGGGGACAGGGCAAAACTATGGCTACACCTTC. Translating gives CATSDLPMGTGQNYGYTF.

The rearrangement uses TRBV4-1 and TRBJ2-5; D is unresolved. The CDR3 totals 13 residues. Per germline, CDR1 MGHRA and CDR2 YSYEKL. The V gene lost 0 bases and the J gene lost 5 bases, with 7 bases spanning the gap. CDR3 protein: CASSQDFSETQYF. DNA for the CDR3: TGCGCCAGCAGCCAAGATTTCTCGGAGACCCAGTACTTC.

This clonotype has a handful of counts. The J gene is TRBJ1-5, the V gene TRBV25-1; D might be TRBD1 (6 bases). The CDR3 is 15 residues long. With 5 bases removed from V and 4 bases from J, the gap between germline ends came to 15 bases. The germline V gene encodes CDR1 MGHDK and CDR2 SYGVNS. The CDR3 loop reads CASSTGGAGNQPQHF. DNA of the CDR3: TGTGCCAGCAGTACTGGGGGGGCAGGGAATCAGCCCCAGCATTTT. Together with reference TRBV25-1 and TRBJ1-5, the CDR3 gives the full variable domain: EADIYQTPRYLVIGTGKKITLECSQTMGHDKMYWYQQDPGMELHLIHYSYGVNSTEKGDLSSESTVSRIRTEHFPLTLESARPSHTSQYLCASSTGGAGNQPQHFGDGTRLSIL.

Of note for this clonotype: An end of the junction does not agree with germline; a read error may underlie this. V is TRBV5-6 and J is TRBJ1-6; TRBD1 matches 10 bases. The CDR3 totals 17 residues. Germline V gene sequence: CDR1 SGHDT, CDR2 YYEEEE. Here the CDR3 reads CASSLSVGTGVTSHLHF. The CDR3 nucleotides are TGTGCCAGCAGCTTGAGCGTCGGGACAGGGGTTACTTCACACCTCCACTTT.

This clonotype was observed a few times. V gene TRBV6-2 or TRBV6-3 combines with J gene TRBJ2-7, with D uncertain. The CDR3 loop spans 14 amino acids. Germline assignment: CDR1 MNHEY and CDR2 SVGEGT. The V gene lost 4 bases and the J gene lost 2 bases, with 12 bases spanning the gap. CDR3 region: CASSSRIRPYEQYV. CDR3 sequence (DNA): TGTGCCAGCAGTTCCCGGATTAGGCCCTACGAGCAGTACGTC.

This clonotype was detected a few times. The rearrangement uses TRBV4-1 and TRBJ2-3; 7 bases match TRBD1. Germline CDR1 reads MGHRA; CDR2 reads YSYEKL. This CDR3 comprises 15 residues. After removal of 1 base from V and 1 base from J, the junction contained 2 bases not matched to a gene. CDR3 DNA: TGCGCCAGCAGCCAAGTTCAGGGGGGCACAGATACGCAGTATTTT. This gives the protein CASSQVQGGTDTQYF.

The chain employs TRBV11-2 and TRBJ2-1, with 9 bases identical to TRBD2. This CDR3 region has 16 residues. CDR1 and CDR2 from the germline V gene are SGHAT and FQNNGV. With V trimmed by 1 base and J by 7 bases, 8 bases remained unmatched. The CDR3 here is CASSLGLFLAGNEQFF. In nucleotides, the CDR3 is TGTGCCAGCAGCTTAGGTCTTTTCCTAGCGGGGAATGAGCAGTTCTTC. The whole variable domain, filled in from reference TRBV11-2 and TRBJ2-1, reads EAGVAQSPRYKIIEKRQSVAFWCNPISGHATLYWYQQILGQGPKLLIQFQNNGVVDDSQLPKDRFSAERLKGVDSTLKIQPAKLEDSAVYLCASSLGLFLAGNEQFFGPGTRLTVL.

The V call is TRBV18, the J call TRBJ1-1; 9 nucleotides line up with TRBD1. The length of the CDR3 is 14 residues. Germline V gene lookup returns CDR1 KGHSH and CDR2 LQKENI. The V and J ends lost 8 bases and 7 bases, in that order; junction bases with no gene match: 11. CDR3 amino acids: CASRREQGAHEAFF. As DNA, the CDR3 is TGTGCCAGCCGTAGGGAACAGGGGGCACATGAAGCTTTCTTT.